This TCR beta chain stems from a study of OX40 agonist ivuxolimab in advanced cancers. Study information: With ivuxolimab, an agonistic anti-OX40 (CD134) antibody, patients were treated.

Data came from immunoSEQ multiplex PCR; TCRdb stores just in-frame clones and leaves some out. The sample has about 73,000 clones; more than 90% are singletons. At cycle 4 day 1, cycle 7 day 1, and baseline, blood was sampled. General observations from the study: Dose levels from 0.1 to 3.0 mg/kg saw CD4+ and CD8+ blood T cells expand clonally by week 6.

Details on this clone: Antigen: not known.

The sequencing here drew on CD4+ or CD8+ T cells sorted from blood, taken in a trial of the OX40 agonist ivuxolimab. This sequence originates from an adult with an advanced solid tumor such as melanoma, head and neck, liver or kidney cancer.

CDR3 nucleotide sequence: TGTGCCAGCAGTCCCGACAGGGACACCGGGGAGCTGTTTTTT. Its translation: CASSPDRDTGELFF. This sequence joins TRBV2 and TRBJ2-2, with 7 bases lining up with TRBD1. Unmatched junction bases numbered 3, after V lost 5 bases and J lost 3 bases. The CDR3 is made up of 14 amino acids. Germline CDR1 reads SNHLY; CDR2 reads FYNNEI.